These T cell receptor beta chains were read from a single sample in a study of CD8+CD57+ T cells in acquired aplastic anemia. TCRdb itself ran the reads through MiXCR, one entry per CDR3 protein. Of roughly 170,000 distinct CDR3 sequences in the sample, 63% were seen once. Sequencing input: sorted CD4+, CD8+, or CD8+CD57+ T cells (not recorded which) from PBMCs. All receptors come from a human donor in good health. Both conserved end residues are part of each CDR3. The order of the fields is J gene, V gene, CDR3 protein.

TRBJ2-3 TRBV5-1 CASSHGQGGTDTQYF
TRBJ1-1 TRBV2 CASTGIAGRTEAFF
TRBJ2-5 TRBV2 CASRSGLRETQYF
TRBJ2-5 TRBV7-2 CASSSLWGDKYF
TRBJ2-3 TRBV7-2 CASSLGPGLAETDTQYF
TRBJ2-2 TRBV15 CATSRGLGPNTGELFF
TRBJ1-2 TRBV6-1 CASSEVRGRDYCCTF
TRBJ2-2 TRBV27 CASSLNVIGELFF
TRBJ2-7 TRBV7-9 CASSSTWEGQYF
TRBJ1-1 TRBV25-1 CASSEAGNTEAFF
TRBJ2-7 TRBV9 CASSVELEGYEQYF
TRBJ2-7 TRBV5-8 CASSTGLSPYEQYF
TRBJ1-2 TRBV24-1 CATSDHGTGGTCTF
TRBJ2-1 TRBV2 CASSASTGTTYNEKFF
TRBJ2-1 TRBV6-1 CASSEFYEQFF
TRBJ1-5 TRBV2 CASSEKGSSNQPQHF
TRBJ2-1 TRBV7-3 CASSSTPGTPPRDEQFF
TRBJ1-5 TRBV6-5 CASSTGEGSQPQHF
TRBJ2-1 TRBV12-5 CASGLVYGTSGSYYNEQFF